This T cell receptor beta chain was captured by sequencing in a study of blood T cells in healthy people across ages. Study-wide results and limits: Correlation between TCR beta diversity and naive T cell percentage was strong. Because sorting was not performed, PBMCs prevented conclusive naive versus antigen-experienced comparison.

CDR1 MNHEY and CDR2 SVGAGI come from the germline V gene. The CDR3 length is 13 residues. Trimming at V came to 11 bases and at J to 2 bases, leaving 7 bases not matched to a gene. Next came a second PCR, run for about 6 to 12 cycles, which used a sample-barcoded 5' primer along with a J-beta primer mix. One entry per CDR3 protein results from TCRdb running MiXCR on the 5' RACE reads. There are about 1.4 million distinct CDR3 sequences in the sample; roughly 60% occur only once, and 5.5% to 8% lies in the top ten. As to this clonotype: Its target is not known.

The sample taken for sequencing was blood. The clonotype was recovered from a man aged 18 to 29 in good health. This sequence joins TRBV6-5 and TRBJ2-3, with 7 bases lining up with TRBD2. The CDR3 region is CASRDYSTDTQYF. In DNA, the CDR3 is TGTGCCTCTCGGGACTACTCCACAGATACGCAGTATTTT.